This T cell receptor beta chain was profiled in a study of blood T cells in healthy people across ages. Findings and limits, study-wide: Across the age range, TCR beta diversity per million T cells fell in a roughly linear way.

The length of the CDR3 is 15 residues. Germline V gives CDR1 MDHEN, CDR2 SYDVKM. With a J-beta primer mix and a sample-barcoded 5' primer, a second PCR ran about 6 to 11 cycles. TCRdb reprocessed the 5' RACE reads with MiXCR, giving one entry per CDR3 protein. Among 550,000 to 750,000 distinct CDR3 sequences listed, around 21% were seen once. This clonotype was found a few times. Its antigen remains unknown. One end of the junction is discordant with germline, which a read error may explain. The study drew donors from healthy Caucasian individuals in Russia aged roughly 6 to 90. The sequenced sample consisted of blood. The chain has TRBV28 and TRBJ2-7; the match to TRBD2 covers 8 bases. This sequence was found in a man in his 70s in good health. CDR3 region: CASSLEDSGSYEQYF. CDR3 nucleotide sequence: TGCGCCAGCAGTTTAGAAGACAGCGGGAGTTACGAGCAGTACTTC.